This T cell receptor (beta chain) is drawn from a study of cytomegalovirus exposure and HLA in healthy donors. Study information: Researchers previously reported finding about 110 million unique TCR beta sequences from 170 million or so T cells. Study-level findings and limits: In vitro, three CMV-associated chains proved specific for CMV antigens.

In the case of this clone: Antigen unknown.

This CDR3 has 17 amino acids. Deletions cut 3 bases from V and 1 base from J, with 19 bases between. The germline CDR1 and CDR2 sequences are SGDLS and YYNGEE. PCR amplification relied on 60 Vbeta primers (plus 13 Jbeta primers). Using immunoSEQ multiplex PCR, the repertoire was profiled, and TCRdb retains in-frame clones only, with some absent. The table shows a few hundred thousand clones, with about 74% occurring only once. The sequencing input was PBMCs. This sequence joins TRBV9 and TRBJ2-5; D perhaps matches TRBD2 (6 bases). The receptor comes from a woman aged 25-40 years in good health and CMV-seronegative. CDR3 loop: CASSAPQRGGLQETQYF. CDR3 in DNA: TGTGCCAGCAGCGCCCCCCAGCGCGGAGGGCTCCAAGAGACCCAGTACTTC.